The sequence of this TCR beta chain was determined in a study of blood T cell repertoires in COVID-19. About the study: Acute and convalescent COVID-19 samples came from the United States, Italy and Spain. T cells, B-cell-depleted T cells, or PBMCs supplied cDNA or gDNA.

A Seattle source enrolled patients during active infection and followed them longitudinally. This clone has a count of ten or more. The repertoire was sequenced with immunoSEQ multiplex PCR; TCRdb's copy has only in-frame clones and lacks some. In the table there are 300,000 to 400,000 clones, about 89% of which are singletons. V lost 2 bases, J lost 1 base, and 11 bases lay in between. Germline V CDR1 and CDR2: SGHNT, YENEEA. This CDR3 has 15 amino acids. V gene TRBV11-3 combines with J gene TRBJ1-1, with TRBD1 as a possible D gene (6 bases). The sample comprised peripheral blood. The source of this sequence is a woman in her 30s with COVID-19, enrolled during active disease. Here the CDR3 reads CASSLYLGQNTEAFF. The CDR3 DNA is TGTGCCAGCAGCTTATACCTGGGACAGAACACTGAAGCTTTCTTT.